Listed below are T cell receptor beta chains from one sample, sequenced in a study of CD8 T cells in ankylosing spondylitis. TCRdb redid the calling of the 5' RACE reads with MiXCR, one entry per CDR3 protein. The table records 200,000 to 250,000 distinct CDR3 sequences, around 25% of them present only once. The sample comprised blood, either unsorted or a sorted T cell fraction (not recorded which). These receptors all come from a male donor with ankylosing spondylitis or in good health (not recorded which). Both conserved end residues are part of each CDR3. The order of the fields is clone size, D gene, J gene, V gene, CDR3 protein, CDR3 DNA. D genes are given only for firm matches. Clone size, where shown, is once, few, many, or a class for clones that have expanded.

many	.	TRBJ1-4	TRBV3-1	CASSPPGHSNEKLFF	TGTGCCAGCAGCCCTCCGGGACACTCTAATGAAAAACTGTTTTTT
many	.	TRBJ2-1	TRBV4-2	CASSQDLGLYNEQFF	TGTGCCAGCAGCCAAGATTTGGGACTTTACAATGAGCAGTTCTTC
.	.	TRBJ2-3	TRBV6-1	CASRPLTTADTQYF	TGTGCCAGCAGGCCTCTTACCACGGCAGATACGCAGTATTTT
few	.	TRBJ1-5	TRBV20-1	CSARGEDSLQPQHF	TGCAGTGCGCGGGGAGAAGACAGTTTGCAGCCCCAGCATTTT
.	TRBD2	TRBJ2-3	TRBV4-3	CASSPGGKSTDTQYF	TGCGCCAGCAGCCCGGGAGGGAAAAGCACAGATACGCAGTATTTT
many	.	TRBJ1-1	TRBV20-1	CSVAGSTEAFF	TGCAGTGTTGCAGGGAGTACTGAAGCTTTCTTT
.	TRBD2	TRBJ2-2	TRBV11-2	CASSPRTSAFPGRGTGELFF	TGTGCCAGCAGCCCGCGGACTAGCGCGTTCCCTGGCCGTGGCACCGGGGAGCTGTTTTTT
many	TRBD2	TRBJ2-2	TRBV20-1	CSARRSSGRADTGELFF	TGCAGTGCTAGACGCTCGAGCGGGAGGGCCGACACCGGGGAGCTGTTTTTT
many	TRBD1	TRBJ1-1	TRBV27	CASPWDRGSIEAFF	TGTGCCAGCCCCTGGGACAGGGGGAGTATTGAAGCTTTCTTT
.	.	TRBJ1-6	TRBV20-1	CSARGGSLNSPLHF	TGCAGTGCTAGGGGAGGGAGCCTAAATTCACCCCTCCACTTT
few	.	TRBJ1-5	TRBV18	CASSSNRDSNQPQHF	TGTGCCAGCTCATCCAACAGGGATAGCAATCAGCCCCAGCATTTT
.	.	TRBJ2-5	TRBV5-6	CASSLSPTGSPSETQYF	TGTGCCAGCAGCTTGTCCCCCACGGGATCCCCCTCAGAGACCCAGTACTTC
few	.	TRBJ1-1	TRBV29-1	CSVNLGPSGTEAFF	TGCAGCGTTAACTTGGGACCTTCAGGGACTGAAGCTTTCTTT
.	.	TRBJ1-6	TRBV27	CASRITGMANSPLHF	TGTGCCAGCAGGATAACAGGGATGGCTAATTCACCCCTCCACTTT
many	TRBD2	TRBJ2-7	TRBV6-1	CASSGTSGSLYEQYF	TGTGCCAGCAGCGGGACTAGCGGGAGTTTATACGAGCAGTACTTC
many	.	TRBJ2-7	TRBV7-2	CASSKGEGPYEQYF	TGTGCCAGCAGCAAAGGAGAGGGCCCCTACGAGCAGTACTTC
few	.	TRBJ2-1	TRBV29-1	CSVGRAEGEQFF	TGCAGCGTTGGCCGGGCGGAGGGTGAGCAGTTCTTC
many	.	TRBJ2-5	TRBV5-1	CASSLQQQETQYF	TGCGCCAGCAGCTTGCAACAGCAAGAGACCCAGTACTTC
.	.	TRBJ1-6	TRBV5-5	CASFAQGGNSPLHF	TGTGCCAGCTTCGCCCAGGGAGGCAATTCACCCCTCCACTTT
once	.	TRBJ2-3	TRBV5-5	CASSLEGERTDTQYF	TGTGCCAGCAGCTTGGAGGGGGAGAGGACAGATACGCAGTATTTT
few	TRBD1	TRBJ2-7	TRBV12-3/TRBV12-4	CASEKSGTGTYEQYF	TGTGCCAGCGAAAAATCCGGGACAGGGACCTACGAGCAGTACTTC
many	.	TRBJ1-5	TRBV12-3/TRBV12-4	CASSLQLGKGQPQHF	TGTGCCAGCAGTTTGCAATTAGGTAAAGGTCAGCCCCAGCATTTT
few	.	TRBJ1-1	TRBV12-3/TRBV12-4	CASSPGTQATAFF	TGTGCCAGCAGTCCGGGGACACAAGCTACAGCTTTCTTT
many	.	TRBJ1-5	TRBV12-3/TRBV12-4	CASSFSAGNQPQHF	TGTGCCAGCAGTTTTTCGGCAGGGAATCAGCCCCAGCATTTT
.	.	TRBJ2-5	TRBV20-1	CSASQGETQYF	TGCAGTGCTAGCCAGGGGGAGACCCAGTACTTC
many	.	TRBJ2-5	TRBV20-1	CSVRTPIGDQYF	TGCAGTGTGAGGACCCCGATAGGAGACCAGTACTTC
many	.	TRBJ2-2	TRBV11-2	CASSLVSLTGELFF	TGTGCCAGCAGCTTAGTTTCACTGACCGGGGAGCTGTTTTTT
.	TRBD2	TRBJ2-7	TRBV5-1	CASCPGLAAYEQYF	TGCGCCAGTTGCCCCGGACTAGCAGCCTACGAGCAGTACTTC
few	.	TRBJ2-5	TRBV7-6	CASSLPRGGRRETQYF	TGTGCCAGCAGCTTACCCAGGGGTGGGCGTCGGGAGACCCAGTACTTC
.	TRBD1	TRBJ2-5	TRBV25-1	CASSAYRGQVETQYF	TGTGCCAGCAGTGCATACAGGGGGCAGGTTGAGACCCAGTACTTC
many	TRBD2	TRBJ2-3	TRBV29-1	CSVERWTSGRRIDTQYF	TGCAGCGTTGAACGCTGGACTAGCGGGAGAAGAATAGATACGCAGTATTTT
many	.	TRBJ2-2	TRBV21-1	CASSKGVVTGELFF	TGTGCCAGCAGCAAGGGGGTCGTCACCGGGGAGCTGTTTTTT
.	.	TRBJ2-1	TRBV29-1	CSVEDQYGTGYNEQFF	TGCAGCGTTGAAGATCAATACGGGACGGGCTACAATGAGCAGTTCTTC
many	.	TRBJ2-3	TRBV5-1	CASSLPSDTQYF	TGCGCCAGCAGCTTGCCATCAGATACGCAGTATTTT
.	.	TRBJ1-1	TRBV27	CASSFDHLNTEAFF	TGTGCCAGCAGTTTTGATCACCTGAACACTGAAGCTTTCTTT
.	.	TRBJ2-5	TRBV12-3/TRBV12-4	CASSRRDYGETQYF	TGTGCCAGCAGTCGACGGGATTACGGAGAGACCCAGTACTTC
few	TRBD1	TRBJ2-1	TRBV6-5	CASSYLGQGFNEQFF	TGTGCCAGCAGTTACTTGGGACAGGGTTTCAATGAGCAGTTCTTC
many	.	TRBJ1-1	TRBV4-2	CASSQESVGIRGEAFF	TGTGCCAGCAGCCAAGAAAGTGTAGGCATACGCGGTGAAGCTTTCTTT